This T cell receptor (beta chain) derives from a study of blood T cell repertoires in COVID-19. Study information: PBMCs, B-cell-depleted T cells, or T cells provided the cDNA or gDNA that made up the material.

The germline V and J ends were trimmed by 4 bases and 5 bases, with 12 bases remaining between them. This CDR3 contains 13 residues. Measured with immunoSEQ multiplex PCR; TCRdb has only the in-frame clones, and not every one. The sample shows about 180,000 clones, around 83% of them seen only once. Sequencing input: peripheral blood. This clonotype originated in a woman between 65 and 79 years old with COVID-19, enrolled during active disease. V and J are TRBV12-3 or TRBV12-4 and TRBJ2-7; D uncertain. CDR3 DNA: TGTGCCAGCAGTTCTAGAAGTCCGCACGAGCAGTACTTC. This codes for CASSSRSPHEQYF.